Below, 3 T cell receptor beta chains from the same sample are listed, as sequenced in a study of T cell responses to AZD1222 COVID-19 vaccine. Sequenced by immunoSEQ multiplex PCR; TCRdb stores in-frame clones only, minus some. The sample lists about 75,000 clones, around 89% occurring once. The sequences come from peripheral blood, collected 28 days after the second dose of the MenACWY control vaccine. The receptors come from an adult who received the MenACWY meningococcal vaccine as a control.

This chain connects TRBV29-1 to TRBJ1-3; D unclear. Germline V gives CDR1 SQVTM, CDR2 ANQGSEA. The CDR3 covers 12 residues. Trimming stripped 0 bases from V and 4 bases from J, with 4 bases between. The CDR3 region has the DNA TGCAGCGTTGAAGATCGGGGAAACACCATATATTTT. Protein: CSVEDRGNTIYF.

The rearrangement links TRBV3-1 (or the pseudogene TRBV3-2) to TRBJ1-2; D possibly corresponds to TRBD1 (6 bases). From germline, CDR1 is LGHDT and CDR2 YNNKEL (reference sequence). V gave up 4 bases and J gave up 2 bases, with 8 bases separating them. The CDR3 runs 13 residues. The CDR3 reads CASSRGHNYGYTF. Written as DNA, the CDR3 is TGTGCCAGCAGCCGGGGACACAACTATGGCTACACCTTC.

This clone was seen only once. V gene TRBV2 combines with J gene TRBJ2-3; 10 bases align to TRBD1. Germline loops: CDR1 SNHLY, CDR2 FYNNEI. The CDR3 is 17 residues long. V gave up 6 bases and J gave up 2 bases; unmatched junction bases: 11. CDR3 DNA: TGTGCCAGCAGGGGAACGACGGGACAGGGGTACACAGATACGCAGTATTTT. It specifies CASRGTTGQGYTDTQYF.